These T cell receptor beta chains were read from a single sample in a study of shared clonotypes between healthy human individuals. Profiling relied on immunoSEQ multiplex PCR, and the TCRdb table lists in-frame clones only, not all of them. There are around 700,000 clones in the sample; roughly 70% occur only once, and approximately 1.8% lies in the top ten. The sample taken for sequencing was memory CD4+ T cells sorted from blood. The receptors here all came from a young woman in good health. CDR3s include the opening cysteine and the closing phenylalanine or tryptophan. The D gene is left open where the match is weak. Clone size, where shown, is once, few, many, or a class for clones that have expanded.

TRBJ2-2	TRBD1	TRBV2	NA	CASAQGAWTGELFF	TGTGCCAGTGCACAGGGGGCTTGGACCGGGGAGCTGTTTTTT
TRBJ2-5	NA	TRBV19	once	CASSVGVLETQYF	TGTGCCAGTAGTGTAGGGGTGTTAGAGACCCAGTACTTC
TRBJ2-5	NA	TRBV5-1	few	CASSPVFSLETQYF	TGCGCCAGCAGCCCCGTTTTTTCCTTAGAGACCCAGTACTTC
TRBJ2-3	NA	TRBV15	NA	CATSRDVRGQSDTQYF	TGTGCCACCAGCAGAGATGTGCGGGGACAATCAGATACGCAGTATTTT
TRBJ2-3	NA	TRBV28	NA	CASSTTGMGTDTQYF	TGTGCCAGCAGTACCACAGGGATGGGCACAGATACGCAGTATTTT
TRBJ2-2	NA	TRBV28	NA	CASRTGTHTGELFF	TGTGCCAGCAGGACCGGGACTCACACCGGGGAGCTGTTTTTT
TRBJ2-7	NA	TRBV27	NA	CASSTRFPGGFGEQYF	TGTGCCAGCAGTACGAGGTTTCCCGGGGGTTTCGGCGAGCAGTACTTC
TRBJ1-1	NA	TRBV6-6	NA	CASSYDQVTSTEAFF	TGTGCCAGCAGTTACGACCAAGTCACGAGCACTGAAGCTTTCTTT
TRBJ2-7	TRBD1	TRBV27	NA	CASSLGQATYEQYF	TGTGCCAGCAGTCTCGGACAGGCCACCTACGAGCAGTACTTC
TRBJ2-3	NA	TRBV18	few	CASSGSSSGDTQYF	TGTGCCAGCTCTGGAAGTTCGTCGGGGGATACGCAGTATTTT
TRBJ2-2	TRBD2	TRBV28	NA	CASSLTSRTGELFF	TGTGCCAGCAGCCTGACTAGCCGCACCGGGGAGCTGTTTTTT
TRBJ1-4	TRBD1	TRBV9	many	CASRTGIETNEKLFF	TGTGCCAGCAGGACAGGGATCGAGACTAATGAAAAACTGTTTTTT
TRBJ2-1	TRBD2	TRBV5-1	few	CASSSLTSGKSNEQFF	TGCGCCAGCAGCTCCTTGACTAGCGGGAAGTCAAATGAGCAGTTCTTC
TRBJ1-1	NA	TRBV27	NA	CASSGRTGNTEAFF	TGTGCCAGCAGTGGCCGGACGGGTAACACTGAAGCTTTCTTT
TRBJ2-6	NA	TRBV15	NA	CATSRDLGGTGANVLTF	TGTGCCACCAGCAGAGATTTGGGGGGAACAGGGGCCAACGTCCTGACTTTC
TRBJ2-7	TRBD2	TRBV7-2	few	CASSLGLAGGPHEQYF	TGTGCCAGCAGCCTCGGACTAGCGGGAGGGCCGCACGAGCAGTACTTC
TRBJ1-1	NA	TRBV7-8	NA	CASLSHAGTEAFF	TGTGCCAGCCTCTCCCACGCGGGCACTGAAGCTTTCTTT
TRBJ1-2	NA	TRBV11-2	NA	CASSLGRGKNYGYTF	TGTGCCAGCAGCTTAGGCAGGGGCAAGAACTATGGCTACACCTTC
TRBJ1-1	NA	TRBV28	NA	CASSLWVGPEAFF	TGTGCCAGCAGTTTATGGGTGGGACCTGAAGCTTTCTTT
TRBJ2-7	TRBD2	TRBV11-2	many	CASSLKREIHEQYF	TGTGCCAGCAGCTTAAAGCGGGAGATACACGAGCAGTACTTC
TRBJ1-1	NA	TRBV11-3	NA	CASSLVGTTEAFF	TGTGCCAGCAGCTTAGTAGGGACCACTGAAGCTTTCTTT
TRBJ2-1	NA	TRBV28	NA	CASSPLESYNEQFF	TGTGCCAGCAGTCCCTTAGAATCCTACAATGAGCAGTTCTTC
TRBJ1-1	NA	TRBV10-3	NA	CATGQGLNTEAFF	TGTGCCACCGGACAAGGCTTGAACACTGAAGCTTTCTTT
TRBJ1-6	NA	TRBV30	once	CAWSARVSDNSPLHF	TGTGCCTGGAGTGCGAGGGTTTCCGATAATTCACCCCTCCACTTT
TRBJ1-3	NA	TRBV6-1	NA	CASWRAGNTIYF	TGTGCCAGCTGGCGGGCCGGAAACACCATATATTTT
TRBJ2-1	NA	TRBV29-1	few	CSVRSRNEQFF	TGCAGCGTGCGTAGCAGGAATGAGCAGTTCTTC
TRBJ2-1	NA	TRBV9	NA	CASSQGDEQFF	TGTGCCAGCAGCCAAGGGGATGAGCAGTTCTTC
TRBJ2-7	NA	TRBV4-1	NA	CASSQAVVGGYEQYF	TGCGCCAGCAGCCAAGCCGTAGTAGGGGGCTACGAGCAGTACTTC
TRBJ1-4	NA	TRBV28	NA	CASSFTGPNEKLFF	TGTGCCAGCAGTTTTACGGGTCCGAATGAAAAACTGTTTTTT
TRBJ2-7	TRBD2	TRBV30	NA	CAWRRLAGDYEQYF	TGTGCCTGGAGGCGACTAGCGGGAGACTACGAGCAGTACTTC
TRBJ2-5	TRBD1	TRBV7-9	NA	CASSPQGGRQETQYF	TGTGCCAGCAGCCCACAGGGGGGTAGACAAGAGACCCAGTACTTC
TRBJ2-3	NA	TRBV30	NA	CAWSAAGHTDTQYF	TGTGCCTGGAGTGCAGCGGGACACACAGATACGCAGTATTTT
TRBJ2-7	TRBD2	TRBV28	NA	CASSLFSGSSYEQYF	TGTGCCAGCAGTTTATTCAGCGGGAGCTCCTACGAGCAGTACTTC
TRBJ1-4	TRBD1	TRBV19	many	CASRTGIATNEKLFF	TGTGCCAGTAGGACAGGGATCGCAACTAATGAAAAACTGTTTTTT
TRBJ2-2	NA	TRBV7-9	once	CASSLDRGGLTGELFF	TGTGCCAGCAGCTTAGACCGTGGGGGGCTAACCGGGGAGCTGTTTTTT
TRBJ2-7	NA	TRBV19	NA	CASSTLSEGSYEQYF	TGTGCCAGTAGTACGCTATCGGAAGGATCCTACGAGCAGTACTTC
TRBJ2-1	NA	TRBV28	NA	CASSNRLEQFF	TGTGCCAGCAGTAATAGGTTAGAGCAGTTCTTC
TRBJ2-5	NA	TRBV4-2	many	CASSQEGRDQETQYF	TGTGCCAGCAGCCAAGAGGGCCGTGATCAAGAGACCCAGTACTTC
TRBJ2-7	NA	TRBV28	NA	CASSLDGGVASYEQYF	TGTGCCAGCAGTTTGGACGGAGGAGTGGCATCCTACGAGCAGTACTTC
TRBJ2-3	TRBD1	TRBV29-1	NA	CSVARNYRGRPDTQYF	TGCAGCGTTGCTCGCAACTACAGGGGGCGGCCAGATACGCAGTATTTT
TRBJ1-2	NA	TRBV6-4	NA	CASSDGGTNYGYTF	TGTGCCAGCAGTGACGGGGGAACCAACTATGGCTACACCTTC
TRBJ1-3	TRBD1	TRBV6-6	NA	CASSLSQGASGNTIYF	TGTGCCAGCAGTTTGTCCCAGGGGGCCTCTGGAAACACCATATATTTT
TRBJ1-4	NA	TRBV28	NA	CASSLGLRNEKLFF	TGTGCCAGCAGTTTGGGACTACGTAATGAAAAACTGTTTTTT
TRBJ2-1	NA	TRBV2	NA	CASGGRGGIGGSEQFF	TGTGCCAGCGGCGGAAGAGGGGGAATTGGGGGTAGTGAGCAGTTCTTC
TRBJ2-3	TRBD1	TRBV4-1	NA	CASSLLGGYDTQYF	TGCGCCAGCAGCCTATTAGGGGGCTACGATACGCAGTATTTT
TRBJ2-6	NA	TRBV19	NA	CASSRRGETGANVLTF	TGTGCCAGTAGCCGGAGGGGGGAAACTGGGGCCAACGTCCTGACTTTC
TRBJ2-1	NA	TRBV7-6	once	CASSLSNNEQFF	TGTGCCAGCAGCTTAAGCAACAATGAGCAGTTCTTC
TRBJ1-6	NA	TRBV2	NA	CASSETSRNSPLHF	TGTGCCAGCAGTGAAACTTCCCGAAATTCACCCCTCCACTTT
TRBJ2-7	NA	TRBV10-3	NA	CAISGKATGTYEQYF	TGTGCCATCAGTGGTAAAGCGACAGGAACCTACGAGCAGTACTTC
TRBJ1-1	NA	TRBV12-5	NA	CASGLVRFGLNTEAFF	TGTGCTAGTGGTTTGGTACGGTTCGGCTTGAACACTGAAGCTTTCTTT
TRBJ2-1	TRBD2	TRBV6-1	once	CASSDRGLASTYNEQFF	TGTGCCAGCAGTGATAGGGGACTAGCAAGCACCTACAATGAGCAGTTCTTC
TRBJ2-7	NA	TRBV28	NA	CASSSGQSSYEQYF	TGTGCCAGCAGTTCTGGGCAGAGCTCCTACGAGCAGTACTTC
TRBJ2-1	TRBD2	TRBV2	NA	CASRPRGGLAGFYEQFF	TGTGCCAGTAGACCGCGGGGGGGACTAGCGGGATTCTATGAGCAGTTCTTC
TRBJ2-3	NA	TRBV30	NA	CAWKSVMSTDTQYF	TGTGCCTGGAAATCGGTAATGAGCACAGATACGCAGTATTTT
TRBJ2-4	NA	TRBV19	NA	CASSAGGNYKNIQYF	TGTGCCAGTAGCGCAGGAGGGAATTACAAAAACATTCAGTACTTC
TRBJ2-7	TRBD2	TRBV27	NA	CASSTLAGIPYEQYF	TGTGCCAGCAGTACTCTAGCGGGAATTCCCTACGAGCAGTACTTC
TRBJ2-7	NA	TRBV19	NA	CASAARQFYEQYF	TGTGCCAGCGCGGCCAGGCAGTTCTACGAGCAGTACTTC
TRBJ2-7	NA	TRBV4-1	NA	CASSQDLGRGSYEQYF	TGCGCCAGCAGCCAAGATTTGGGACGGGGATCCTACGAGCAGTACTTC
TRBJ2-7	TRBD2	TRBV6-1	NA	CASSEALPGGRNEQYF	TGTGCCAGCAGTGAAGCGCTTCCGGGGGGGCGGAACGAGCAGTACTTC